Listed below are T cell receptor beta chains from one sample, sequenced in a study of blood T cell repertoires in COVID-19. Assay used: immunoSEQ multiplex PCR; TCRdb lists only in-frame clones, some missing. The sample yields approximately 140,000 clones, more than 80% seen once. The specimen sequenced was peripheral blood. Every receptor here comes from a man in his sixties or seventies with acute or convalescent COVID-19. Both conserved end residues are part of each CDR3. The D gene is left open where the match is weak. Rows give clone size only sometimes, using once, few, many, or a class for an expanded clone.

d_gene: TRBD2; abundance: NA; v_gene: TRBV7-8; j_gene: TRBJ2-7; CDR3aa: CASSSTSGGFYEQYF
d_gene: NA; abundance: NA; v_gene: TRBV7-6; j_gene: TRBJ1-2; CDR3aa: CASSSPGQYGYTF
d_gene: NA; abundance: NA; v_gene: TRBV19; j_gene: TRBJ1-5; CDR3aa: CASKSGYSNQPQHF
d_gene: TRBD1; abundance: few; v_gene: TRBV28; j_gene: TRBJ1-2; CDR3aa: CASNPEGQGAPIYGYTF
d_gene: TRBD1; abundance: NA; v_gene: TRBV16; j_gene: TRBJ1-1; CDR3aa: CASSQSWTGLTEAFF
d_gene: NA; abundance: NA; v_gene: TRBV9; j_gene: TRBJ1-4; CDR3aa: CASSVTTTGVKDLLFF
d_gene: NA; abundance: once; v_gene: TRBV11-2; j_gene: TRBJ1-3; CDR3aa: CASSLSGIGNTIYF
d_gene: NA; abundance: NA; v_gene: TRBV5-1; j_gene: TRBJ2-6; CDR3aa: CASSFSLSGANVLTF
d_gene: NA; abundance: once; v_gene: TRBV21-1; j_gene: TRBJ1-2; CDR3aa: CASGDGSFYGYTF
d_gene: NA; abundance: NA; v_gene: TRBV7-8; j_gene: TRBJ1-6; CDR3aa: CASSPSPQANSPLHF
d_gene: TRBD1; abundance: NA; v_gene: TRBV29-1; j_gene: TRBJ2-2; CDR3aa: CSVLGQTGELFF
d_gene: NA; abundance: NA; v_gene: TRBV6-5; j_gene: TRBJ2-5; CDR3aa: CASSMNAWLETQYF